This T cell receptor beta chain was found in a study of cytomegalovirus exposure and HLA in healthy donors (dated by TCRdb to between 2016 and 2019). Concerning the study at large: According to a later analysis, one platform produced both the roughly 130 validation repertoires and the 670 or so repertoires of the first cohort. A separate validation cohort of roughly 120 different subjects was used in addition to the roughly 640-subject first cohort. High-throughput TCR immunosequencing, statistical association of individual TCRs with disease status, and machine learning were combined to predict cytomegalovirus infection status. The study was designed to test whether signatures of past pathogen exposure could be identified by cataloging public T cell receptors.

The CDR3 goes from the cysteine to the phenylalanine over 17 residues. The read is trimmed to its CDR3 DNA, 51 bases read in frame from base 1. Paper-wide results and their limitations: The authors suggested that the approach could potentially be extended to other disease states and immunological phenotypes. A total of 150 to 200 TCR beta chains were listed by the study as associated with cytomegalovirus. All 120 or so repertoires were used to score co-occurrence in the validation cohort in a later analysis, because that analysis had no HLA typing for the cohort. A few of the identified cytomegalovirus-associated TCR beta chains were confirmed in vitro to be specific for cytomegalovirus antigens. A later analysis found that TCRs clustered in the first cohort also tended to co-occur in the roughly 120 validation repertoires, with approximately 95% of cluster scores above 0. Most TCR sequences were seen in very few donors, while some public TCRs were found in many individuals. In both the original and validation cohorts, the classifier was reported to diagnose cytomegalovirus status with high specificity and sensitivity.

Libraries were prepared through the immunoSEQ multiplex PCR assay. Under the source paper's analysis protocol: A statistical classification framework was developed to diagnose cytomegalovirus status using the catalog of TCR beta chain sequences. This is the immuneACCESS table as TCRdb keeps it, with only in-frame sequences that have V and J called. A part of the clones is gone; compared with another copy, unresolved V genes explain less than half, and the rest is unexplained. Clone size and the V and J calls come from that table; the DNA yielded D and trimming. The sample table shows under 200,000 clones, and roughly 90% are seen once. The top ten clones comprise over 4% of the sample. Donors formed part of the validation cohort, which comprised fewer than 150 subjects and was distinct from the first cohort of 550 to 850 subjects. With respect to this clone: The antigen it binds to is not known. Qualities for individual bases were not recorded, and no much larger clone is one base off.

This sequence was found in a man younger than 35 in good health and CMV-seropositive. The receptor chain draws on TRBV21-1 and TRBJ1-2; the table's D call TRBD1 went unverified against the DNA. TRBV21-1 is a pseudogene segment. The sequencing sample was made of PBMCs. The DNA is TGTGCCAGCAGGGGGGGGGACAGGGACTCTGTAAACTATGGCTACACCTTC. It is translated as CASRGGDRDSVNYGYTF.